These 12 T cell receptor beta chains originate from one sample sequenced in a study of Graves' ophthalmopathy and Graves' hyperthyroidism. RNA transcripts were the template, and TCR beta CDR3 regions were amplified from them. The library came from an HTBI-primed first-round RT-PCR and a second-round multiplex PCR. TCRdb itself ran the multiplex PCR reads through MiXCR, one entry per CDR3 protein. The sample contains roughly 700,000 distinct CDR3 sequences, roughly 40% of which appear only once. The sample consisted of peripheral blood. The receptors derive from an adult man with Graves' ophthalmopathy.

This clonotype was seen many times. J is TRBJ2-7 and V is TRBV7-9; 8 bases are shared with TRBD1. CDR3 length equals 15 residues. The junction had 8 bases not matched to a gene; V was cut back by 1 base and J by 6 bases. Germline assignment: CDR1 SEHNR and CDR2 FQNEAQ (reference sequence). For the CDR3, the DNA is TGTGCCAGCAGCTTAGACGTAGGGACAGGACGCGAGCAGTACTTC. Protein sequence: CASSLDVGTGREQYF.

This chain uses TRBV7-9 with TRBJ1-1; 12 bases map to TRBD1. The length of the CDR3 is 17 residues. Germline V gives CDR1 SEHNR, CDR2 FQNEAQ (reference sequence). J gave up 2 bases and V 5 bases, and 9 bases lay outside the gene matches. The CDR3 loop is CASSQDYGTGGNTEAFF. CDR3 DNA sequence: TGTGCCAGCAGCCAAGATTACGGGACAGGGGGCAACACTGAAGCTTTCTTT.

This clonotype was observed at least ten times. The chain has TRBV10-3 and TRBJ2-5; 11 nucleotides match TRBD1. J lost 5 bases, V lost 4 bases, and 9 bases had no gene match. The CDR3 loop spans 16 amino acids. Per germline, CDR1 ENHRY and CDR2 SYGVKD. CDR3 DNA sequence: TGTGCCATCAGTGGATACCGGGACAGGGGGTGGGAGACCCAGTACTTC. The encoded protein is CAISGYRDRGWETQYF.

This clonotype was counted only a few times. V is TRBV19 and J is TRBJ1-4, with a possible D match to TRBD1 (6 bases). Trimming pared 1 base from V and 2 bases from J, leaving 11 bases between. Germline CDR1 reads LNHDA; CDR2 reads SQIVND (reference sequence). The CDR3 sequence is 16 residues long. CDR3 loop: CASSIASGATNEKLFF. In DNA form, the CDR3 reads TGTGCCAGTAGTATAGCCTCGGGGGCGACTAATGAAAAACTGTTTTTT.

In the case of this clonotype: One junction end disagrees with the germline gene, perhaps due to a read error. The gene calls are TRBV10-3 and TRBJ2-6; unclear D gene. The CDR3 is 14 residues long. CDR1 is ENHRY and CDR2 is SYGVKD in the germline V gene. The CDR3 nucleotides are TGTGCCAGCAGTTACCTATCTGGGGCCAACGTCCTGACTTTC. This gives the protein CASSYLSGANVLTF.

This clonotype was seen a handful of times. The chain employs TRBV2 and TRBJ2-7; the D gene is possibly TRBD2 (5 bases). CDR3 length equals 15 residues. Germline V lookup: CDR1 SNHLY, CDR2 FYNNEI. With 8 bases removed from V and 6 bases from J, the gap between germline ends came to 23 bases. The CDR3 loop reads CASSHGPSGRGEQYF. The CDR3 region has the DNA TGTGCCAGCTCACATGGACCGTCGGGGAGAGGCGAGCAGTACTTC.

In this sample, this clonotype turned up many times. The CDR3 loop reads CASSDRVIAEAFF. The CDR3 DNA follows: TGTGCCAGCAGTGACAGGGTAATCGCTGAAGCTTTCTTT. The rearrangement uses TRBV2 and TRBJ1-1; maybe TRBD1 (5 bases). Trimming took 3 bases from V and 6 from J, leaving 11 bases between them. The CDR3 contains 13 residues. Germline CDR1 SNHLY, CDR2 FYNNEI.

The chain employs TRBV28 and TRBJ2-3; no clear D. This CDR3 has 14 amino acids. CDR1 is MDHEN, CDR2 SYDVKM, per germline. V dropped 6 bases and J dropped 0 bases, with 10 bases sitting between them. The CDR3 DNA sequence: TGTGCCAGCAGCCCAATCGACAGCACAGATACGCAGTATTTT. Protein product: CASSPIDSTDTQYF. The whole variable domain, filled in from reference TRBV28 and TRBJ2-3, reads DVKVTQSSRYLVKRTGEKVFLECVQDMDHENMFWYRQDPGLGLRLIYFSYDVKMKEKGDIPEGYSVSREKKERFSLILESASTNQTSMYLCASSPIDSTDTQYFGPGTRLTVL.

This chain connects TRBV2 to TRBJ2-7; 8 nucleotides align to TRBD1. Germline-derived CDR1 and CDR2 are SNHLY and FYNNEI. The CDR3 extends over 15 amino acids. Losses at the gene ends were 6 bases for V and 3 bases for J; bases not matched to a gene: 10. The CDR3 here is CASRWGTGGGYEQYF. The DNA for the CDR3 is TGTGCCAGCAGGTGGGGGACAGGAGGAGGCTACGAGCAGTACTTC. Complete variable domain (other parts from reference TRBV2 and TRBJ2-7): EPEVTQTPSHQVTQMGQEVILRCVPISNHLYFYWYRQILGQKVEFLVSFYNNEISEKSEIFDDQFSVERPDGSNFTLKIRSTKLEDSAMYFCASRWGTGGGYEQYFGPGTRLTVT.

Many counts were recorded for this clonotype. This chain links TRBV10-3 with TRBJ2-5; perhaps TRBD2 as D (6 bases). V was shortened by 2 bases and J by 9 bases, with 16 bases between the two germline ends. The CDR3 consists of 14 residues. The germline gives CDR1 ENHRY, CDR2 SYGVKD. CDR3 bases: TGTGCCATCAGTGAGGATACTAGCCCTGAGGCCCAGTACTTC. Translation: CAISEDTSPEAQYF.

The chain employs TRBV6-6 and TRBJ1-2; D not resolved. The CDR3 extends over 14 amino acids. From germline, CDR1 is MNHNY and CDR2 SVGAGI (reference sequence). With 4 bases removed from V and 4 bases from J, the gap between germline ends came to 13 bases. Written as DNA, the CDR3 is TGTGCCAGCAGTTTATCCGAAGCCGGCTATGGCTACACCTTC. It translates to CASSLSEAGYGYTF.

The chain combines TRBV24-1 with TRBJ1-5; the match to TRBD1 covers 8 bases. The CDR3 contains 15 residues. V was pared by 11 bases and J by 7 bases, with 15 bases of the junction left unmatched. Germline CDR1 and CDR2: KGHDR and SFDVKD. The CDR3 loop reads CASRGPGQMEQPQHF. The DNA of the CDR3 is TGTGCCAGCAGGGGGCCGGGACAGATGGAGCAGCCCCAGCATTTT.